The present T cell receptor (beta chain) was sequenced within a study of cytomegalovirus exposure and HLA in healthy donors. Details on this clone: What it binds is unknown.

Per germline, CDR1 MGHRA and CDR2 YSYEKL. The CDR3 is 17 residues long. Germline trimming cut 3 bases from V and 2 bases from J; bases unmatched to any gene: 9. Here immunoSEQ multiplex PCR was the method, and the copy in TCRdb shows in-frame clones only, minus some. Of tens of thousands of clones in the sample, approximately 90% are singletons; the top ten hold 3.1%. Study-wide results and limits: Across donors, most TCRs were seen rarely, yet some public ones were widespread. Reports described diagnosis of cytomegalovirus status by the classifier as highly specific and sensitive. The study labeled more than 150 TCR beta chains cytomegalovirus-associated. According to a later analysis, TCR clusters from the first cohort tended to co-occur in the approximately 120 validation repertoires.

The chain joins TRBV4-1 to TRBJ2-7, with TRBD2 matching over 11 bases. Material for sequencing was PBMCs. The sequence was collected from a young man in good health and CMV-seronegative. CDR3: CASSQLLAGGAAYEQYF. CDR3 nucleotides: TGCGCCAGCAGCCAGCTTCTAGCGGGAGGAGCAGCCTACGAGCAGTACTTC.